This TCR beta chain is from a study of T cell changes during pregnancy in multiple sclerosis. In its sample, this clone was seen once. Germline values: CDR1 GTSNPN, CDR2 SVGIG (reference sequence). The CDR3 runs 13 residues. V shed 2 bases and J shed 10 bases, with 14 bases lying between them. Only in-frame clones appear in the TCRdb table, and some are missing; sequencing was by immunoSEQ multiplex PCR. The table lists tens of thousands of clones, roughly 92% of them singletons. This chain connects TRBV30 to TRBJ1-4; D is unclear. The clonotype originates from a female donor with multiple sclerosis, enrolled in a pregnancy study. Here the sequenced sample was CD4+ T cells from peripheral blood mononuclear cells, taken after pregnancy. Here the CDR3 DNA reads TGTGCCTGGAGTAGGGCAGCCGAGGGAAAACTGTTTTTT. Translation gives CAWSRAAEGKLFF.